This T cell receptor beta chain derives from a study of T cell repertoires in cytomegalovirus infection. Study context: Based on public TCR beta signatures, there were indications of CMV infection and of a matching HLA type.

Notes on the study in general: Dominating the ex vivo response were TCR beta clonotypes that were CMV-specific and HLA-C-restricted.

The germline gives CDR1 SGHTA, CDR2 FQGTGA. Trimming shortened V by 5 bases and J by 1 base, and 19 bases separated the two germline ends. This CDR3 region has 17 residues. With regard to this clonotype: Its cognate antigen is unknown. A read error is possible here, since a much larger clone lies one base away.

TCRdb ran MiXCR on the reads and lists one entry per CDR3 protein. The sample has about 740,000 distinct CDR3 sequences, 35% seen once. The sequence was obtained from a human donor in good health (CMV status not recorded). Some clones in this sample may be carry-over from other donors' samples. Specimen: PBMCs. This chain links TRBV7-3 with TRBJ2-3; D ambiguous. CDR3 in DNA: TGTGCCAGCAGCCAAGGAAAGGCGGTTTTCGGCACAGATACGCAGTATTTT. Encoded protein: CASSQGKAVFGTDTQYF. The complete variable domain, with remaining parts taken from reference TRBV7-3 and TRBJ2-3, reads GAGVSQTPSNKVTEKGKYVELRCDPISGHTALYWYRQSLGQGPEFLIYFQGTGAADDSGLPNDRFFAVRPEGSVSTLKIQRTERGDSAVYLCASSQGKAVFGTDTQYFGPGTRLTVL.